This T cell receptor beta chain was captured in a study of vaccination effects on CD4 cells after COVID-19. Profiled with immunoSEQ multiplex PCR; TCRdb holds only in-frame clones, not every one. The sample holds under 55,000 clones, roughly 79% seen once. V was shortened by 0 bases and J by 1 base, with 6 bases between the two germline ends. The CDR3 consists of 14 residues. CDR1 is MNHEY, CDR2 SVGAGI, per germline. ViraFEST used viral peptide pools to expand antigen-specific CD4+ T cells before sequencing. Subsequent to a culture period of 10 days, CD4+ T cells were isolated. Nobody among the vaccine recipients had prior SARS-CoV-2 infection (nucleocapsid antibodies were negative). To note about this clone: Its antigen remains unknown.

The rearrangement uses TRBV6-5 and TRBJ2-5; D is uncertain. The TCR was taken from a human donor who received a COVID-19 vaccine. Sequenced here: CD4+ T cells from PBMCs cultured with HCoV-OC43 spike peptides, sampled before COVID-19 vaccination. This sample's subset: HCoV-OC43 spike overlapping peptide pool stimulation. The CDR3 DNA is TGTGCCAGCAGTTACTCGCCAGCCCAAGAGACCCAGTACTTC. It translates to CASSYSPAQETQYF.